This T cell receptor (beta chain) was captured by sequencing in a study of blood T cell repertoires in COVID-19. Study-wide background: The United States, Italy and Spain were the sources of the acute and convalescent COVID-19 samples.

Source study methods: For nucleated cells, counts were estimated from reference gene primer amplification. Clones were sequenced by immunoSEQ multiplex PCR, and TCRdb holds only the in-frame ones, with some missing. V and J calls and clone size are as listed in that table; D and trimming were resolved from the DNA. The data contain over 250,000 clones, around 89% of them seen just once; the ten biggest clones take up 6.3%. Germline loops: CDR1 LNHDA, CDR2 SQIVND (reference sequence). After removal of 5 bases from V and 1 base from J, the junction contained 15 bases not matched to a gene. CDR3 size: 18 residues. The Seattle patients joined while their infection was active and were tracked longitudinally afterward.

V is TRBV19 and J is TRBJ1-1; TRBD1 aligns across 8 bases. The clonotype comes from a woman between 50 and 59 years old with COVID-19, enrolled during active disease. Sequenced material: peripheral blood. CDR3 DNA: TGTGCCAGTAGTCCACATACGACGCCTCAGGGGGCGAACACTGAAGCTTTCTTT. The encoded protein is CASSPHTTPQGANTEAFF.